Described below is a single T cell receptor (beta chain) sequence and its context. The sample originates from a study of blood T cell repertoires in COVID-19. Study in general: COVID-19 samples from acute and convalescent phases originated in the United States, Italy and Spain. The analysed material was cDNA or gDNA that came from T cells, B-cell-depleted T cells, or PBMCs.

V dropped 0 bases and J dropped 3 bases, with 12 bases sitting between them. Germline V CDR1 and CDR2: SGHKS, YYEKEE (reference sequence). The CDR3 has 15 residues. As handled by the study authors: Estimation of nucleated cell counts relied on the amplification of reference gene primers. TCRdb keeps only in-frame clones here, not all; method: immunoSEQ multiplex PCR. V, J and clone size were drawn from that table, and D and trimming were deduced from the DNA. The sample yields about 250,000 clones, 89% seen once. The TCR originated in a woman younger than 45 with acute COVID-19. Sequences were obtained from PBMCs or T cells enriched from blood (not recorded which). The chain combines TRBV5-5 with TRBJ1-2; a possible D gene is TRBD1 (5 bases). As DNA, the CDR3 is TGTGCCAGCAGCTTGGTGCCGGGGGACGACTATGGCTACACCTTC. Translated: CASSLVPGDDYGYTF.